This T cell receptor beta chain was found in a study of OX40 agonist ivuxolimab in advanced cancers. Study information: The study gave patients intravenous ivuxolimab at 0.01 to 10 mg/kg every 2 weeks. Study findings and constraints: Several nonresponders also turned out to have low normalized T-cell clonal expansion.

Autoimmune disease history or systemic immunosuppression led to patients being barred. Blood sampling was done at baseline, cycle 4 day 1, and cycle 7 day 1. The trim removed 3 bases at V and 8 bases at J, leaving 6 bases unmatched. CDR3 length: 16 amino acids. Germline values: CDR1 LGHNA, CDR2 YNFKEQ. TCRdb keeps only in-frame clones here, not all; method: immunoSEQ multiplex PCR. The profile shows approximately 69,000 clones, around four fifths of them singletons. A word on this clone: What it binds is unknown.

Source: CD4+ or CD8+ T cells sorted from blood, taken in a trial of the OX40 agonist ivuxolimab. The rearrangement uses TRBV4-2 and TRBJ2-1; 14 nucleotides match TRBD2. The TCR sequence derives from an adult with an advanced solid tumor such as melanoma, head and neck, liver or kidney cancer. The CDR3 DNA reads TGTGCCAGCAGCCAGGCCGGGACTAGCGGGAGTTATGAGCAGTTCTTC. It codes for CASSQAGTSGSYEQFF.